These 14 T cell receptor beta chains came from one sample sequenced in a study of Ad26.COV2.S vaccination and SARS-CoV-2 variants. Treatment in this sample: some 19 received Ad26.COV2.S at low or high dose, single or two shots; 5 received placebo; per-sample allocation not given. Each sample was drawn 63 days after the first injection (of vaccine or placebo). TCRdb keeps only in-frame clones here, not all; method: immunoSEQ multiplex PCR. The sample has roughly 300,000 clones; roughly 90% are singletons. This specimen consisted of peripheral blood, obtained in a trial of Ad26.COV2.S vaccine versus placebo. These receptors were taken from a person aged 18 to 65 who received the Ad26.COV2.S COVID-19 vaccine or a placebo.

The chain is built from TRBV4-1 and TRBJ1-2, with D possibly TRBD1 on 5 matching bases. The germline V gene has CDR1 MGHRA and CDR2 YSYEKL. V was pared by 3 bases and J by 8 bases, with 13 bases between. This CDR3 spans 13 amino acids. The CDR3 sequence: CASSQGGESGYTF. The CDR3 coding sequence is TGCGCCAGCAGCCAGGGGGGGGAAAGCGGCTACACCTTC.

This sequence joins TRBV6-6 and TRBJ1-4; D remains unclear. V was pared by 0 bases and J by 4 bases, with 6 bases between. The germline V gene encodes CDR1 MNHNY and CDR2 SVGAGI (reference sequence). The CDR3 covers 14 residues. CDR3 in amino acids: CASSYSGSNEKLFF. The CDR3, as DNA: TGTGCCAGCAGTTACTCGGGGAGTAATGAAAAACTGTTTTTT.

The V and J genes are TRBV2 and TRBJ2-5; TRBD2 aligns across 15 bases. The length of the CDR3 is 15 residues. In germline, CDR1 is SNHLY, CDR2 FYNNEI. The ends lost 6 bases at V and 5 bases at J; junction bases unmatched: 4. The chain's CDR3 is CASSGTSGGYETQYF. The CDR3 region has the DNA TGTGCCAGCAGCGGGACTAGCGGGGGGTACGAGACCCAGTACTTC.

The chain couples TRBV28 to TRBJ2-7; 9 bases match TRBD2. V lost 6 bases, J lost 2 bases, and 8 bases stayed unmatched. This CDR3 is 15 amino acids long. Germline lookup yields CDR1 MDHEN and CDR2 SYDVKM. CDR3 nucleotides: TGTGCCAGCAGACCACTAGCGGGTGCAACCTACGAGCAGTACTTC. Translating gives CASRPLAGATYEQYF. Together with reference TRBV28 and TRBJ2-7, the CDR3 gives the full variable domain: DVKVTQSSRYLVKRTGEKVFLECVQDMDHENMFWYRQDPGLGLRLIYFSYDVKMKEKGDIPEGYSVSREKKERFSLILESASTNQTSMYLCASRPLAGATYEQYFGPGTRLTVT.

V is TRBV27 and J is TRBJ2-7; 7 bases agree with TRBD1. From germline, CDR1 is MNHEY and CDR2 SMNVEV (reference sequence). The CDR3 contains 16 residues. The trim removed 6 bases at V and 3 bases at J, leaving 14 bases unmatched. DNA of the CDR3: TGTGCCAGCAGACCATATGCCGGACAGGTAAACTACGAGCAGTACTTC. This codes for CASRPYAGQVNYEQYF.

This clone was counted a single time. The rearrangement joins TRBV7-2 to TRBJ1-5; D may be TRBD1 (6 bases). The CDR3 runs to 15 residues. V was shortened by 2 bases and J by 2 bases, with 10 bases between the two germline ends. CDR1 SGHTA and CDR2 FQGNSA come from the germline V gene. This CDR3 is CASSLSGAGNQPQHF. CDR3 in DNA: TGTGCCAGCAGCTTATCAGGGGCCGGCAATCAGCCCCAGCATTTT. The full variable domain, its missing parts supplied by reference TRBV7-2 and TRBJ1-5, is GAGVSQSPSNKVTEKGKDVELRCDPISGHTALYWYRQSLGQGLEFLIYFQGNSAPDKSGLPSDRFSAERTGGSVSTLTIQRTQQEDSAVYLCASSLSGAGNQPQHFGDGTRLSIL.

The V gene is TRBV10-2, the J gene TRBJ2-1, with 8 positions matching TRBD2. V trimming: 8 bases; J trimming: 9 bases; junction bases outside the gene matches: 12. CDR1 is WSHSY and CDR2 is SAAADI in the germline V gene. This CDR3 has 14 amino acids. DNA for the CDR3: TGCGCCAGCCTACCTCAGCGGGAGACTCCTGAGCAGTTCTTC. The encoded protein is CASLPQRETPEQFF.

The CDR3 region is CASSLEDNSYEQYF. The CDR3 DNA reads as TGCGCCAGCAGCTTGGAGGACAACTCCTACGAGCAGTACTTC. The chain links TRBV5-1 to TRBJ2-7; D is possibly TRBD1 (5 bases). V was pared by 0 bases and J by 0 bases, with 7 bases between. Germline CDR1 SGHRS, CDR2 YFSETQ. The CDR3 runs 14 residues.

The J gene is TRBJ1-1, the V gene TRBV5-8; no clear D. CDR1 and CDR2 from the germline V gene are SGHTS and YDEGEE. Trimming stripped 4 bases from V and 1 base from J, with 14 bases between. The CDR3 loop spans 15 amino acids. The CDR3 loop reads CASSILLGQNTEAFF. Written as DNA, the CDR3 is TGTGCCAGCAGCATACTTCTAGGCCAGAACACTGAAGCTTTCTTT.

In its sample, this clone was seen once. The chain employs TRBV2 and TRBJ2-6, with D possibly TRBD2 on 6 matching bases. Trimming stripped 5 bases from V and 4 bases from J, with 12 bases between. CDR1 and CDR2 (germline): SNHLY, FYNNEI. The CDR3 is 15 residues long. The CDR3 DNA reads TGTGCCAGCAGTCCGGGGACTTCGGGGGCCAACGTCCTGACTTTC. This encodes CASSPGTSGANVLTF.

V gene TRBV20-1 combines with J gene TRBJ2-1, with D possibly being TRBD2 (6 bases). This CDR3 has 17 amino acids. Between the trimmed V and J ends, which lost 3 bases and 9 bases, there was a span of 27 bases. Germline assignment: CDR1 DFQATT and CDR2 SNEGSKA (reference sequence). The CDR3 region is CSASGQQRSGLSGEQFF. DNA of the CDR3: TGCAGTGCTAGTGGGCAGCAGCGGTCGGGACTGAGTGGTGAGCAGTTCTTC.

The genes are TRBV19 and TRBJ2-6; no reliable D call. V lost 2 bases, J lost 0 bases, and 5 bases lay in between. Germline V gene sequence: CDR1 LNHDA, CDR2 SQIVND (reference sequence). The CDR3 has 15 residues. The CDR3 bases are TGTGCCAGTAGTATACGGACCTCTGGGGCCAACGTCCTGACTTTC. Translation: CASSIRTSGANVLTF.

This chain uses TRBV4-1 with TRBJ2-1; 12 nucleotides agree with TRBD2. The germline V gene has CDR1 MGHRA and CDR2 YSYEKL. This CDR3 region has 15 residues. Germline trimming cut 1 base from V and 5 bases from J; bases unmatched to any gene: 0. CDR3 protein: CASSQGTSGNNEQFF. The CDR3 DNA sequence: TGCGCCAGCAGCCAAGGGACTAGCGGGAACAATGAGCAGTTCTTC.

The chain is built from TRBV10-3 and TRBJ1-6; D possibly corresponds to TRBD1 (5 bases). CDR1 is ENHRY, CDR2 SYGVKD, per germline. The CDR3 is 15 residues long. Trimming took off 6 bases at V and 8 bases at J, with 17 bases between the two ends. CDR3: CAISPGGEADSPLHF. The CDR3 nucleotides read TGTGCCATCAGCCCGGGGGGGGAGGCGGATTCACCCCTCCACTTT.